These 21 T cell receptor beta chains came from one sample sequenced in a study of blood T cell repertoires in COVID-19. The data were produced by immunoSEQ multiplex PCR, yet TCRdb's version contains in-frame clones alone and is incomplete. The table has about 110,000 clones, roughly 80% seen once. Sequencing was carried out using peripheral blood. These receptors all stem from a human donor in a cohort sampled during active COVID-19.

The genes are TRBV28 and TRBJ1-2; D is unclear. From germline, CDR1 is MDHEN and CDR2 SYDVKM. The V end was cut by 2 bases, the J end by 1 base, with 5 bases between. There are 13 residues in the CDR3. The CDR3 reads CASSLNSNYGYTF. CDR3 sequence (DNA): TGTGCCAGCAGTTTAAACAGTAACTATGGCTACACCTTC.

The gene calls are TRBV30 and TRBJ1-5; D is ambiguous. Trimming removed 2 bases from V and 1 base from J, with 12 bases in between. The CDR3 spans 15 residues. The germline V gene encodes CDR1 GTSNPN and CDR2 SVGIG (reference sequence). For the CDR3, the DNA is TGTGCCTGGAGTCAGCGCGGCAACAGCAATCAGCCCCAGCATTTT. Translation: CAWSQRGNSNQPQHF. The full variable domain, completed using reference TRBV30 and TRBJ1-5, is SQTIHQWPATLVQPVGSPLSLECTVEGTSNPNLYWYRQAAGRGLQLLFYSVGIGQISSEVPQNLSASRPQDRQFILSSKKLLLSDSGFYLCAWSQRGNSNQPQHFGDGTRLSIL.

This rearrangement joins TRBV7-2 to TRBJ1-5, with D maybe TRBD1 (5 bases). The CDR3 is 14 residues long. The germline CDR1 and CDR2 sequences are SGHTA and FQGNSA. V gave up 5 bases and J gave up 4 bases, with 12 bases separating them. CDR3 in DNA: TGTGCCAGCAGCAAAAACCAGGGAAATCAGCCCCAGCATTTT. Its protein is CASSKNQGNQPQHF.

This clone was observed a handful of times. This sequence joins TRBV19 and TRBJ1-5, with D tentatively TRBD1 (6 bases). V was clipped by 3 bases and J by 6 bases, with 12 bases between them. CDR1 is LNHDA and CDR2 is SQIVND in the germline V gene (reference sequence). The CDR3 spans 14 residues. The CDR3 loop is CASSIWGPAQPQHF. CDR3 DNA: TGTGCCAGTAGTATTTGGGGGCCGGCTCAGCCCCAGCATTTT. Full variable domain (rest looked up from reference TRBV19 and TRBJ1-5): DGGITQSPKYLFRKEGQNVTLSCEQNLNHDAMYWYRQDPGQGLRLIYYSQIVNDFQKGDIAEGYSVSREKKESFPLTVTSAQKNPTAFYLCASSIWGPAQPQHFGDGTRLSIL.

This clone was found a few times. The chain uses TRBV6-6 and TRBJ2-5, with 8 bases fitting TRBD1. V lost 5 bases, J lost 5 bases, and 7 bases stayed unmatched. CDR1 MNHNY and CDR2 SVGAGI come from the germline V gene (reference sequence). The CDR3 covers 14 residues. CDR3 region: CASSPQGATETQYF. DNA for the CDR3: TGTGCCAGCAGTCCCCAGGGGGCAACGGAGACCCAGTACTTC.

This rearrangement joins TRBV4-2 to TRBJ2-1; tentatively, D is TRBD1 (7 bases). Trimming left V 6 bases short and J 10 bases short, with 19 bases between. Germline V gene lookup returns CDR1 LGHNA and CDR2 YNFKEQ. The length of the CDR3 is 14 residues. The CDR3 spells CASRWREGAGEQFF. The CDR3 bases are TGTGCCAGCAGATGGCGAGAGGGGGCGGGGGAGCAGTTCTTC.

The V and J genes are TRBV28 and TRBJ1-2; 8 nucleotides agree with TRBD1. This CDR3 contains 16 residues. The germline V gene encodes CDR1 MDHEN and CDR2 SYDVKM. With 5 bases clipped from V and 4 bases from J, the junction kept 12 bases outside the gene matches. The CDR3 region is CASSMLGQGQIYGYTF. The DNA for the CDR3 is TGTGCCAGCAGTATGCTCGGACAGGGCCAAATCTATGGCTACACCTTC.

V and J are TRBV10-3 and TRBJ2-1; TRBD1 matches at 9 bases. The junction had 6 bases not matched to a gene; V was cut back by 6 bases and J by 6 bases. Germline values: CDR1 ENHRY, CDR2 SYGVKD. This CDR3 comprises 14 residues. CDR3 sequence (DNA): TGTGCCATCAGAGGGGGGACAGGGAGCAATGAGCAGTTCTTC. Its protein product is CAIRGGTGSNEQFF.

This clone has only one observation. This sequence joins TRBV27 and TRBJ2-3; 8 positions agree with TRBD2. Germline CDR1 is MNHEY and CDR2 is SMNVEV (reference sequence). With V trimmed by 3 bases and J by 0 bases, 2 bases remained unmatched. The CDR3 length is 15 residues. CDR3 nucleotide sequence: TGTGCCAGCAGTTTTTGGACTAGCAGCACAGATACGCAGTATTTT. Amino acids: CASSFWTSSTDTQYF.

The chain joins TRBV2 to TRBJ2-1; 10 nucleotides line up with TRBD2. The CDR3 covers 15 residues. V trimming: 3 bases; J trimming: 5 bases; junction bases outside the gene matches: 4. In germline, CDR1 is SNHLY, CDR2 FYNNEI. The CDR3 bases are TGTGCCAGCAGTGATACACTAGCGGGGAACAATGAGCAGTTCTTC. Amino acid sequence: CASSDTLAGNNEQFF.

The J gene is TRBJ1-2, the V gene TRBV28; perhaps TRBD1 as D (5 bases). Germline assignment: CDR1 MDHEN and CDR2 SYDVKM. V was cut by 6 bases and J by 4 bases, with 21 bases left in between. The CDR3 consists of 16 residues. In DNA form, the CDR3 reads TGTGCCAGCAGCTCTTTTGGCGGGGGTCCCCTCTATGGCTACACCTTC. It specifies CASSSFGGGPLYGYTF.

The gene calls are TRBV11-2 and TRBJ2-3, with 12 bases fitting TRBD2. Trimming took 4 bases from V and 5 from J; bases not matched to a gene: 7. The CDR3 loop spans 16 amino acids. CDR1 is SGHAT and CDR2 is FQNNGV in the germline V gene. The CDR3 loop reads CASSSSSGRAIDTQYF. CDR3 bases: TGTGCCAGCAGCTCCTCTAGCGGGAGGGCAATAGATACGCAGTATTTT. The full variable domain, in which reference TRBV11-2 and TRBJ2-3 provide the parts outside the CDR3, is EAGVAQSPRYKIIEKRQSVAFWCNPISGHATLYWYQQILGQGPKLLIQFQNNGVVDDSQLPKDRFSAERLKGVDSTLKIQPAKLEDSAVYLCASSSSSGRAIDTQYFGPGTRLTVL.

The chain is built from TRBV7-2 and TRBJ1-1; no definite D call. From germline, CDR1 is SGHTA and CDR2 FQGNSA. The CDR3 consists of 14 residues. Deletions cut 4 bases from V and 6 bases from J, with 15 bases between. In nucleotides, the CDR3 is TGTGCCAGCAGCTCCAGGAACGCCAATGCTGAAGCTTTCTTT. This gives the protein CASSSRNANAEAFF.

V usage is TRBV4-3 and J usage is TRBJ2-2; 9 nucleotides align to TRBD2. With V trimmed by 2 bases and J by 6 bases, 10 bases remained unmatched. CDR1 is LGHNA and CDR2 is YSLEER in the germline V gene. CDR3 length: 17 residues. CDR3 region: CASSQLAGVVLPGELFF. The CDR3 nucleotides read TGCGCCAGCAGCCAATTAGCGGGAGTTGTCCTCCCCGGGGAGCTGTTTTTT.

The CDR3 DNA follows: TGTGCCAGCAGTTTCGCAGGGGGTAGTGGCTACACCTTC. This sequence encodes CASSFAGGSGYTF. V is TRBV27 and J is TRBJ1-2; 7 bases match TRBD1. V shed 3 bases, J shed 7 bases, and the junction held 5 bases outside the gene matches. This CDR3 has 13 amino acids. The V gene's germline CDR1 is MNHEY and CDR2 SMNVEV (reference sequence).

V usage is TRBV6-6 and J usage is TRBJ2-7, with 8 positions matching TRBD2. Germline V gene sequence: CDR1 MNHNY, CDR2 SVGAGI (reference sequence). V lost 6 bases to trimming and J lost 5 bases; unmatched junction nucleotides: 6. The CDR3 loop spans 13 amino acids. CDR3 bases: TGTGCCAGCAGGCTAGCGGGCGACGACGAGCAGTACTTC. It encodes CASRLAGDDEQYF.

The CDR3 bases are TGTGCCAGCAGCGTAGGTATCTCTGGAGGCACTGAAGCTTTCTTT. Protein product: CASSVGISGGTEAFF. This chain joins TRBV9 and TRBJ1-1; no clear D gene. CDR1 is SGDLS, CDR2 YYNGEE, per germline. The CDR3 consists of 15 residues. Between the trimmed V and J ends, which lost 0 bases and 4 bases, there was a span of 13 bases.

This clone showed up just a few times. This rearrangement joins TRBV27 to TRBJ1-2; the D gene is possibly TRBD1 (5 bases). This CDR3 comprises 13 residues. The V gene's germline CDR1 is MNHEY and CDR2 SMNVEV (reference sequence). The V and J ends lost 2 bases and 4 bases respectively, with 8 bases between them. The CDR3 region is CASSLRQGYGYTF. The DNA for the CDR3 is TGTGCCAGCAGTTTACGGCAGGGCTATGGCTACACCTTC.

V and J are TRBV4-3 and TRBJ1-2; possibly TRBD1 for D (6 bases). Trimming took off 3 bases at V and 5 bases at J, with 16 bases between the two ends. Germline assignment: CDR1 LGHNA and CDR2 YSLEER. This CDR3 has 15 amino acids. The CDR3, as DNA: TGCGCCAGCAGCCATTGGAACAGGGATGGGTATGGCTACACCTTC. It translates to CASSHWNRDGYGYTF.

The CDR3: CSETSGTITDTQYF. The DNA for the CDR3 is TGCAGCGAAACCTCCGGGACAATCACAGATACGCAGTATTTT. This chain uses TRBV29-1 with TRBJ2-3; TRBD1 is a possible D gene (6 bases). V lost 7 bases, J lost 2 bases, and 16 bases lay in between. CDR1 SQVTM and CDR2 ANQGSEA come from the germline V gene. This CDR3 has 14 amino acids.

The rearrangement uses TRBV19 and TRBJ2-7; TRBD1 matches 9 bases. Germline V lookup: CDR1 LNHDA, CDR2 SQIVND (reference sequence). V was clipped by 6 bases and J by 2 bases; unmatched bases: 2. The CDR3 consists of 13 residues. The DNA of the CDR3 is TGTGCCAGTAGGGGACAGGGCCCCTACGAGCAGTACTTC. Protein product: CASRGQGPYEQYF. The entire variable domain, with the rest obtained from reference TRBV19 and TRBJ2-7, is as follows: DGGITQSPKYLFRKEGQNVTLSCEQNLNHDAMYWYRQDPGQGLRLIYYSQIVNDFQKGDIAEGYSVSREKKESFPLTVTSAQKNPTAFYLCASRGQGPYEQYFGPGTRLTVT.